Below are 17 T cell receptor beta chains sequenced from a single sample in a study of T-cell memory formation after mild COVID-19. TCRdb processed the 5' RACE reads anew with MiXCR; each CDR3 protein has one entry. The data hold nearly 200,000 distinct CDR3 sequences, with around 17% observed a single time. Sequences were obtained from PBMCs or a T cell subset sorted from them (not recorded which). The receptors here all came from an adult woman who had mild COVID-19 (a few samples of this study predate the infection). Cell type and time point are not known.

V gene TRBV2 combines with J gene TRBJ2-1; D unclear. CDR3 size: 11 residues. Germline V gene sequence: CDR1 SNHLY, CDR2 FYNNEI. Trimming took 8 bases from V and 2 from J, leaving 4 bases between them. CDR3 sequence: CASGTYNEQFF. The CDR3, as DNA: TGTGCCAGCGGGACCTACAATGAGCAGTTCTTC.

This clonotype was counted between two and nine times. J is TRBJ1-4 and V is TRBV20-1; D not resolved. The V end lost 6 bases, the J end lost 2 bases, and 7 bases lay between the germline ends. Per germline, CDR1 DFQATT and CDR2 SNEGSKA (reference sequence). This CDR3 has 12 residues. In DNA, the CDR3 is TGCAGTGCCCCGATGACTAATGAAAAACTGTTTTTT. Translating gives CSAPMTNEKLFF.

The V gene is TRBV6-2 or TRBV6-3, the J gene TRBJ2-3; maybe TRBD2 (5 bases). Between the trimmed V and J ends, which lost 6 bases and 0 bases, there was a span of 13 bases. Per germline, CDR1 MNHEY and CDR2 SVGEGT. The CDR3 totals 15 residues. The CDR3 loop reads CASSAGGSSTDTQYF. In nucleotides, the CDR3 is TGTGCCAGCAGCGCGGGTGGATCTAGCACAGATACGCAGTATTTT.

The chain couples TRBV7-9 to TRBJ2-5; TRBD2 is a possible D gene (7 bases). Trimming took 5 bases from V and 5 from J, leaving 18 bases between them. This CDR3 has 15 amino acids. CDR1 is SEHNR, CDR2 FQNEAQ, per germline (reference sequence). CDR3 sequence: CASSPLGGAWETQYF. The DNA for the CDR3 is TGTGCCAGCAGCCCCCTTGGGGGGGCATGGGAGACCCAGTACTTC.

This chain connects TRBV5-1 to TRBJ1-1; maybe TRBD1 (5 bases). Germline loops: CDR1 SGHRS, CDR2 YFSETQ. The V end was cut by 4 bases, the J end by 6 bases, with 13 bases between. The CDR3 has 13 amino acids. CDR3 in DNA: TGCGCCAGCAGCATCCTCATGGGGGCTGAAGCTTTCTTT. This translates into CASSILMGAEAFF.

The gene calls are TRBV9 and TRBJ2-1; TRBD2 aligns across 12 bases. The CDR3 runs 18 residues. Germline V gives CDR1 SGDLS, CDR2 YYNGEE. V dropped 3 bases and J dropped 1; count of bases not matched to a gene: 8. CDR3 protein: CASSALLTSGRSYNEQFF. The DNA of the CDR3 is TGTGCCAGCAGCGCCCTACTGACTAGCGGGAGATCCTACAATGAGCAGTTCTTC. Complete variable domain (other parts from reference TRBV9 and TRBJ2-1): DSGVTQTPKHLITATGQRVTLRCSPRSGDLSVYWYQQSLDQGLQFLIQYYNGEERAKGNILERFSAQQFPDLHSELNLSSLELGDSALYFCASSALLTSGRSYNEQFFGPGTRLTVL.

There are many counts of this clonotype. The rearrangement links TRBV5-6 to TRBJ1-2; possible D gene TRBD1, 6 bases. This CDR3 comprises 14 residues. Germline V gene data show CDR1 as SGHDT and CDR2 as YYEEEE. Trimming removed 6 bases at V and 4 bases at J, with 16 bases between. The CDR3 DNA reads as TGTGCCAGCACTCTCCCGGGAGGGGGCTATGGCTACACCTTC. Residues: CASTLPGGGYGYTF.

With regard to this clonotype: This sequence may be a read error, since a much larger clone differs from it by one base. The chain recombines TRBV29-1 with TRBJ2-7, with 8 bases identical to TRBD2. CDR1 is SQVTM and CDR2 is ANQGSEA in the germline V gene. CDR3 length equals 14 residues. V lost 2 bases, J lost 2 bases, and 5 bases stayed unmatched. CDR3 bases: TGCAGCGTTGAATCGGGGGGGCCCACCTACGAGCAGTACTTC. Protein sequence: CSVESGGPTYEQYF.

The rearrangement uses TRBV27 and TRBJ2-7; the D gene is possibly TRBD2 (5 bases). The germline CDR1 and CDR2 sequences are MNHEY and SMNVEV (reference sequence). V was clipped by 1 base and J by 4 bases, with 14 bases between them. The CDR3 has 15 residues. The CDR3 nucleotides read TGTGCCAGCAGTTTATGGCGGGCTGGGAGATACGAGCAGTACTTC. Amino acids: CASSLWRAGRYEQYF.

This clonotype was detected a few times. This chain uses TRBV15 with TRBJ2-1, with unresolved D. The CDR3 spans 12 residues. Germline V lookup: CDR1 LNHNV, CDR2 YYDKDF (reference sequence). The V gene lost 0 bases and the J gene lost 6 bases, with 3 bases spanning the gap. In nucleotides, the CDR3 is TGTGCCACCAGCAGAGAGGGCAATGAGCAGTTCTTC. Residues: CATSREGNEQFF.

The chain combines TRBV24-1 with TRBJ1-2; the D is unclear. This CDR3 is 13 amino acids long. V shed 1 base and J shed 2 bases, with 4 bases lying between them. The germline V gene has CDR1 KGHDR and CDR2 SFDVKD. The CDR3 spells CATSDFLNYGYTF. For the CDR3, the DNA is TGTGCCACCAGTGATTTCCTCAACTATGGCTACACCTTC.

This chain uses TRBV10-2 with TRBJ2-7; perhaps TRBD1 as D (5 bases). CDR1 WSHSY and CDR2 SAAADI come from the germline V gene. Between the trimmed V and J ends, which lost 6 bases and 5 bases, there was a span of 17 bases. The CDR3 is made up of 14 amino acids. The CDR3 nucleotides are TGCGCCAGCAGGGCAGGACAACGCCTGGACGAGCAGTACTTC. It codes for CASRAGQRLDEQYF.

The chain has TRBV3-1 and TRBJ1-2; D unclear. The CDR3 totals 12 residues. The V gene lost 4 bases and the J gene lost 5 bases, with 8 bases spanning the gap. Germline V CDR1 and CDR2: LGHDT, YNNKEL (reference sequence). CDR3 protein: CASSPAEYGYTF. CDR3 nucleotides: TGTGCCAGCAGCCCCGCTGAGTATGGCTACACCTTC.

V usage is TRBV9 and J usage is TRBJ2-1, with a tentative D call TRBD2 (5 bases). The germline CDR1 and CDR2 sequences are SGDLS and YYNGEE. The CDR3 loop spans 13 amino acids. Trimming removed 3 bases at V and 5 bases at J, with 9 bases between. The CDR3: CASSASSNNEQFF. CDR3 DNA: TGTGCCAGCAGCGCCTCTAGCAACAATGAGCAGTTCTTC.

This clonotype was detected a few times. This rearrangement joins TRBV20-1 to TRBJ2-1; possibly TRBD2 for D (6 bases). CDR1 DFQATT and CDR2 SNEGSKA come from the germline V gene (reference sequence). CDR3 length: 16 residues. Trimming pared 3 bases from V and 4 bases from J, leaving 19 bases between. CDR3 region: CSARTVIAAHYNEQFF. As DNA, the CDR3 is TGCAGTGCTAGGACCGTCATAGCGGCCCATTACAATGAGCAGTTCTTC.

The gene calls are TRBV7-3 and TRBJ2-3; 12 nucleotides line up with TRBD2. The CDR3 totals 14 residues. V trimming: 4 bases; J trimming: 7 bases; junction bases outside the gene matches: 3. From germline, CDR1 is SGHTA and CDR2 FQGTGA. The CDR3 loop is CASSSTSGGNTQYF. The DNA for the CDR3 is TGTGCCAGCAGCTCGACTAGCGGGGGAAATACGCAGTATTTT.

Ten or more counts support this clonotype. The chain employs TRBV6-1 and TRBJ2-3; maybe TRBD1 (6 bases). CDR1 and CDR2 from the germline V gene are MNHNS and SASEGT. This CDR3 is built from 16 residues. Trimming pared 11 bases from V and 2 bases from J, leaving 23 bases between. The CDR3 sequence: CAGQRTTGIFTDTQYF. The CDR3 DNA sequence: TGTGCCGGTCAACGTACCACAGGGATCTTCACAGATACGCAGTATTTT.